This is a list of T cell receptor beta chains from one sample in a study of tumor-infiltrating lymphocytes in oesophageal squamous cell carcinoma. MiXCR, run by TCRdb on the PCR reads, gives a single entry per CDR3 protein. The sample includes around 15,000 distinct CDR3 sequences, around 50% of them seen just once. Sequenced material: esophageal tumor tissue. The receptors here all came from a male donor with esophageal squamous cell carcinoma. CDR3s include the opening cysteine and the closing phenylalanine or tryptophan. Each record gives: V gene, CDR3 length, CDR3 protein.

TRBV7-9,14,CASSPEARSEELFF
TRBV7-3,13,CASSSSGLPQQFF
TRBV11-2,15,CASSLASGREHEQFF
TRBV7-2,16,CASSFDWTSYTDTQYF
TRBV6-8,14,CASSVGGETYEQYF
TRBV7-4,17,CASSFPRQGIRGNTIYF
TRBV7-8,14,CASSLNPGDAEAFF
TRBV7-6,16,CASSLPIGLGVWTQYF
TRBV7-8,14,CASSSDRGRKTQYF
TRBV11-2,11,CASSQSGELFF
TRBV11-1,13,CASSLVVNTEAFF
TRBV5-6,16,CASSHQQGEANYGYTF
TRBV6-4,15,CASSPTSGSPDTQYF
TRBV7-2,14,CASSLTAGANVLTF
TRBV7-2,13,CASSLVTIAEQYF
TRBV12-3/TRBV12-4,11,CASSLEWEQFF
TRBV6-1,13,CASSLQGTPEAFF
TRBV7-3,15,CASSLGSGFNYGYTF
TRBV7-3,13,CASSWWVGETQYF
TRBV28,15,CASSFLQGNGSPLHF
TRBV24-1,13,CATSDTDTDTQFF
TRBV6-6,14,CASSYRSSYNEQFF
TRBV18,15,CASQGVRGNQDTQYF
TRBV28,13,CASRVAGLETQYF
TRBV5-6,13,CASSLDFQETQYF
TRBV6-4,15,CASSDAGGEYNEQFF
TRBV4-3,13,CASSQDWADGYTF
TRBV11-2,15,CASSPDYLSTDTQYF
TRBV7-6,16,CASSLGSGGRYYEQYF
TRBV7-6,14,CASSRGTAAETQYF
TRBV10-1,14,CASSVRDGTETQYF
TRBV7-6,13,CASSGSLGEKLFF
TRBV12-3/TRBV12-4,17,CASSQDPYRGMWDEAFF
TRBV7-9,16,CASSFGAGTNTGELFF
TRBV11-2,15,CASSTPRGTVYEQYF
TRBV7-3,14,CASRRGQGVGEQFF
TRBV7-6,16,CASSLGRYGGDDTQYF
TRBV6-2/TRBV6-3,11,CASARTGLYYF
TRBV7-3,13,CASSIRATGEQFF
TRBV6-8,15,CASSYSRAFTGELYF
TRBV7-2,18,CASSLVFSGRVSYNEQYF
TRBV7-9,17,CASSSSLAGDAYNEQFF
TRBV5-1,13,CASSTALRDEQYF
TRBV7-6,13,CASSAGTYNEQFF
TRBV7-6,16,CASSLEVGLAYNEQFF
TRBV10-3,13,CAIKGGPANVLTF
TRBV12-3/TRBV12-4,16,CASSTTRGQGPETQYF
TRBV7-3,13,CASSSGLEQTQYF
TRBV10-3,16,CAISESGAAGANVLTF
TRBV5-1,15,CASSLEGRDNQPQHF
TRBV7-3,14,CASRSDGNTGELFF
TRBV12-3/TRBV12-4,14,CASSLAGAYNEQFF